The clone carrying this TCR beta chain was observed at least ten times. What it binds is not known. Two-round multiplex PCR, the amplification method, yielded TCR beta CDR3 from genomic DNA. It was primers specific to each TRBV and TRBJ gene that first-round PCR used. MiXCR, applied by TCRdb to the multiplex PCR reads, yields one record per CDR3 protein. Of nearly 35,000 distinct CDR3 sequences listed, 32% are singletons. The record originates from a study of prognosis after radiotherapy for stage I lung cancer. Study in general: Patients (more than twelve men, more than 5 women) were aged roughly 53 to 85, median about 70 years. Subsequent to radiotherapy, distant metastatic disease emerged in a handful of patients (median about seven months), whereas approximately 14 exhibited no significant progression. Study findings and constraints: The number of unique TCR clones went down after stereotactic body radiation therapy, with a median of about 10,000 versus 6,900.

The CDR3 runs to 16 residues. Germline V CDR1 and CDR2: DFQATT, SNEGSKA (reference sequence). The V segment lost 1 base and the J segment 6 bases; nucleotides outside the gene matches: 10. Sequenced here: PBMCs, sampled before or after stereotactic body radiation therapy (not recorded which). The V call is TRBV20-1, the J call TRBJ1-5, with 9 positions matching TRBD1. This sequence was found in a donor at least 50 years old with non-small cell lung cancer. Here the CDR3 DNA reads TGCAGTGCTAGAGGACCCCGGGACAGGGTGGGTCAGCCCCAGCATTTT. Translating gives CSARGPRDRVGQPQHF.